Listed here are 27 T cell receptor beta chains from one sample, sequenced in a study of shared clonotypes between healthy human individuals. This table comes from immunoSEQ multiplex PCR, and its TCRdb copy is limited to in-frame clones, with some not included. The data contain 700,000 to 950,000 clones, roughly 96% of them seen just once; the ten biggest clones take up under 0.25%. Terminally differentiated effector memory CD45RA+ cells were left out of the naive CD8 fraction, which was CD45RO-negative and positively selected for CCR7. Sequenced: naive CD8+ T cells sorted from blood. Every receptor here comes from a man younger than 40 in good health.

The chain uses TRBV21-1 and TRBJ2-7; the table's D gene call, TRBD2, was not cross checked with the DNA. TRBV21-1 constitutes a pseudogene. The CDR3 loop spans 13 amino acids. CDR3 protein: CARSTGGSYEQYF. The CDR3 nucleotides read TGTGCCAGGTCGACTGGGGGGTCCTACGAGCAGTACTTC.

The chain is built from TRBV13 and TRBJ2-3, with D possibly being TRBD2 (7 bases). Germline-derived CDR1 and CDR2 are PRHDT and FYEKMQ (reference sequence). The V end was cut by 5 bases, the J end by 5 bases, with 14 bases between. This CDR3 has 14 amino acids. CDR3 protein: CASSPGGPGDTQYF. CDR3 coding DNA: TGTGCCAGCAGCCCCGGGGGGCCCGGAGATACGCAGTATTTT.

V usage is TRBV6-1 and J usage is TRBJ2-7, with 7 bases aligning to TRBD1. Germline-derived CDR1 and CDR2 are MNHNS and SASEGT. The CDR3 runs 14 residues. The trim removed 7 bases at V and 7 bases at J, leaving 13 bases unmatched. The CDR3 here is CASIGPGQKWEQYF. Here the CDR3 DNA reads TGTGCCAGCATTGGACCGGGACAGAAGTGGGAGCAGTACTTC.

V gene TRBV11-3 combines with J gene TRBJ2-7; perhaps TRBD1 as D (6 bases). V was pared by 5 bases and J by 6 bases, with 14 bases between. CDR3 size: 13 residues. Germline CDR1 and CDR2: SGHNT and YENEEA. The CDR3 is CASSAIQGSEQYF. DNA for the CDR3: TGTGCCAGCAGCGCAATACAGGGATCCGAGCAGTACTTC.

The J gene is TRBJ2-7, the V gene TRBV7-9, with D hard to call. The CDR3 contains 15 residues. Trimming stripped 1 base from V and 0 bases from J, with 10 bases between. In germline, CDR1 is SEHNR, CDR2 FQNEAQ (reference sequence). CDR3 bases: TGTGCCAGCAGCTTAGGAGTCGGGTTCTCCTACGAGCAGTACTTC. Translated, it gives CASSLGVGFSYEQYF. Variable domain in full (rest from reference TRBV7-9 and TRBJ2-7): DTGVSQNPRHKITKRGQNVTFRCDPISEHNRLYWYRQTLGQGPEFLTYFQNEAQLEKSRLLSDRFSAERPKGSFSTLEIQRTEQGDSAMYLCASSLGVGFSYEQYFGPGTRLTVT.

Comments on this clone: The sample carries other DNA sequences with the same CDR3. The chain couples TRBV10-1 to TRBJ2-7; no reliable D call. CDR3 length: 13 amino acids. Germline-derived CDR1 and CDR2 are WNHNN and SYGVQD (reference sequence). V lost 0 bases to trimming and J lost 3 bases, with 6 bases between them. CDR3 nucleotides: TGCGCCAGCAGTGAGTCGCCAGGCTACGAGCAGTACTTC. As protein: CASSESPGYEQYF.

V and J are TRBV11-2 and TRBJ1-1; 8 positions match TRBD1. The CDR3 sequence is 15 residues long. V shed 2 bases and J 5 bases; nucleotides not matched to a gene: 7. The germline V gene encodes CDR1 SGHAT and CDR2 FQNNGV. CDR3 bases: TGTGCCAGCAGCTTATTAGACAGGGGAAGGACTGAAGCTTTCTTT. Protein sequence: CASSLLDRGRTEAFF.

This clone was found once. V usage is TRBV5-1 and J usage is TRBJ2-7; 8 bases match TRBD1. Unmatched junction bases numbered 7, after V lost 6 bases and J lost 2 bases. There are 14 residues in the CDR3. Per the germline V gene, CDR1 is SGHRS and CDR2 is YFSETQ. The CDR3, as DNA: TGCGCCAGCAAAATGGGGACAGGAACCTACGAGCAGTACTTC. This gives the protein CASKMGTGTYEQYF.

This clone has a single count. This chain links TRBV7-9 with TRBJ1-2; D unresolved. This CDR3 region has 12 residues. V lost 5 bases and J 3 bases, leaving 7 bases between the germline ends. Per germline, CDR1 SEHNR and CDR2 FQNEAQ (reference sequence). The CDR3 DNA sequence: TGTGCCAGCAGCGATCAGTACTATGGCTACACCTTC. Translated, it gives CASSDQYYGYTF.

The chain joins TRBV27 to TRBJ2-7, with D possibly called TRBD1 or TRBD2 (5 bases each). CDR1 MNHEY and CDR2 SMNVEV come from the germline V gene (reference sequence). Trimming stripped 4 bases from V and 0 bases from J, with 10 bases between. This CDR3 comprises 14 residues. The CDR3: CASSSGTASYEQYF. The CDR3 coding sequence is TGTGCCAGCAGTTCCGGGACGGCCTCCTACGAGCAGTACTTC.

V gene TRBV5-1 combines with J gene TRBJ2-5, with 9 bases aligning to TRBD1. Looked up from germline, CDR1 is SGHRS and CDR2 is YFSETQ. CDR3 length: 19 amino acids. The J segment lost 3 bases and the V segment lost 1 base, leaving 16 bases of the junction unmatched. Written as DNA, the CDR3 is TGCGCCAGCAGCTTGCCAAACTTTAACCGGGACAGGGCAGAAGAGACCCAGTACTTC. It specifies CASSLPNFNRDRAEETQYF.

The chain joins TRBV2 to TRBJ2-1, with TRBD2 matching over 12 bases. Germline V gene lookup returns CDR1 SNHLY and CDR2 FYNNEI. The CDR3 sequence is 13 residues long. V was pared by 6 bases and J by 15 bases, with 9 bases of the junction left unmatched. The CDR3 coding sequence is TGTGCCAGCAGCTGGACTAGCGGGACTCAGCCGTTCTTC. Protein sequence: CASSWTSGTQPFF.

CDR3 bases: TGTGCCAGTAGTATTTCTCCGGGACGGCAGTACTTC. Its protein is CASSISPGRQYF. The genes are TRBV19 and TRBJ2-7, with D perhaps TRBD1 or TRBD2 (5 bases each). Germline CDR1 is LNHDA and CDR2 is SQIVND (reference sequence). The CDR3 sequence is 12 residues long. V was trimmed by 3 bases and J by 9 bases, leaving 12 bases between them.

The rearrangement links TRBV5-8 to TRBJ2-1; TRBD1 agrees at 9 bases. Germline CDR1 SGHTS, CDR2 YDEGEE. The V and J ends lost 7 bases and 6 bases, in that order; junction bases with no gene match: 2. CDR3 length equals 12 residues. The CDR3 is CASVGQGNEQFF. For the CDR3, the DNA is TGTGCCAGCGTGGGACAGGGCAATGAGCAGTTCTTC.

The chain uses TRBV28 and TRBJ1-1; D unclear. V was shortened by 7 bases and J by 10 bases, with 7 bases between the two germline ends. Germline V CDR1 and CDR2: MDHEN, SYDVKM. The CDR3 runs 9 residues. This CDR3 reads CASMIGAFF. CDR3 coding DNA: TGTGCCAGCATGATTGGAGCTTTCTTT.

This chain connects TRBV5-6 to TRBJ2-3; D is ambiguous. Trimming stripped 0 bases from V and 6 bases from J, with 5 bases between. Germline V gene sequence: CDR1 SGHDT, CDR2 YYEEEE. The CDR3 runs 12 residues. The chain's CDR3 is CASSLEVDTQYF. The DNA of the CDR3 is TGTGCCAGCAGCTTGGAGGTGGATACGCAGTATTTT. Supplemented by reference TRBV5-6 and TRBJ2-3, the full variable domain reads DAGVTQSPTHLIKTRGQQVTLRCSPKSGHDTVSWYQQALGQGPQFIFQYYEEEERQRGNFPDRFSGHQFPNYSSELNVNALLLGDSALYLCASSLEVDTQYFGPGTRLTVL.

The rearrangement links TRBV27 to TRBJ1-1; D not certain. The V end was cut by 4 bases, the J end by 3 bases, with 21 bases between. Per the germline V gene, CDR1 is MNHEY and CDR2 is SMNVEV (reference sequence). This CDR3 is built from 17 residues. CDR3: CASSSLSGRGTDTEAFF. The CDR3 DNA sequence: TGTGCCAGCAGTTCCCTATCCGGTAGAGGTACTGACACTGAAGCTTTCTTT.

The chain recombines TRBV5-1 with TRBJ1-1; D unclear. Germline V lookup: CDR1 SGHRS, CDR2 YFSETQ. This CDR3 has 13 amino acids. The V gene lost 4 bases and the J gene lost 1 base, with 8 bases spanning the gap. CDR3 in amino acids: CASSAGGNTEAFF. In DNA, the CDR3 is TGCGCCAGCAGCGCTGGAGGGAACACTGAAGCTTTCTTT.

J is TRBJ2-7 and V is TRBV10-3; maybe TRBD1 (6 bases). Germline CDR1 is ENHRY and CDR2 is SYGVKD. V was cut by 4 bases and J by 0 bases, with 16 bases left in between. The CDR3 totals 16 residues. The CDR3 DNA sequence: TGTGCCATCAGTGGCACGGACAGTACAAGCTCCTACGAGCAGTACTTC. This translates into CAISGTDSTSSYEQYF.

The V call is TRBV5-1, the J call TRBJ2-1, with D perhaps matching TRBD2 (5 bases). Germline V CDR1 and CDR2: SGHRS, YFSETQ. CDR3 length equals 15 residues. V was clipped by 0 bases and J by 6 bases, with 13 bases between them. The CDR3 sequence is CASSLASTTGNEQFF. For the CDR3, the DNA is TGCGCCAGCAGCTTGGCTAGCACGACTGGCAATGAGCAGTTCTTC. The full variable domain, completed using reference TRBV5-1 and TRBJ2-1, is KAGVTQTPRYLIKTRGQQVTLSCSPISGHRSVSWYQQTPGQGLQFLFEYFSETQRNKGNFPGRFSGRQFSNSRSEMNVSTLELGDSALYLCASSLASTTGNEQFFGPGTRLTVL.

The V call is TRBV18, the J call TRBJ2-1, with D perhaps given as TRBD1 or TRBD2 (5 bases each). This CDR3 is 13 amino acids long. Germline V CDR1 and CDR2: KGHSH, LQKENI. Trimming cost V 3 bases and J 7 bases, with 10 bases left between them. The CDR3 DNA sequence: TGTGCCAGCTCACCGGGGACGGGAAATGAGCAGTTCTTC. Amino acids: CASSPGTGNEQFF.

V gene TRBV5-1 combines with J gene TRBJ2-7; tentatively, D is TRBD1 (5 bases). Germline V lookup: CDR1 SGHRS, CDR2 YFSETQ. V was shortened by 0 bases and J by 3 bases, with 10 bases between the two germline ends. The CDR3 has 14 residues. The CDR3: CASSLAVGVYEQYF. CDR3 nucleotide sequence: TGCGCCAGCAGCTTGGCGGTAGGGGTCTACGAGCAGTACTTC.

This chain uses TRBV29-1 with TRBJ2-1, with unresolved D. The CDR3 runs 14 residues. CDR1 and CDR2 from the germline V gene are SQVTM and ANQGSEA. Trimming left V 5 bases short and J 1 base short, with 12 bases between. The CDR3 nucleotides read TGCAGCGTTAATGGAAGGGAATCCTACAATGAGCAGTTCTTC. Protein sequence: CSVNGRESYNEQFF.

This chain joins TRBV9 and TRBJ2-5; D gene ambiguous. Trimming stripped 0 bases from V and 5 bases from J, with 14 bases between. Germline lookup yields CDR1 SGDLS and CDR2 YYNGEE. The CDR3 is 15 residues long. The DNA for the CDR3 is TGTGCCAGCAGCGTAGAGGCTGCTCAAAGGGAGACCCAGTACTTC. As protein: CASSVEAAQRETQYF.

V is TRBV15 and J is TRBJ2-7, with 12 bases matching TRBD2. This CDR3 spans 15 amino acids. V lost 3 bases to trimming and J lost 3 bases; unmatched junction nucleotides: 3. Germline V gene data show CDR1 as LNHNV and CDR2 as YYDKDF (reference sequence). The CDR3 sequence is CATSRWTSGDYEQYF. CDR3 nucleotides: TGTGCCACCAGCAGGTGGACTAGCGGGGACTACGAGCAGTACTTC.

This chain uses TRBV6-5 with TRBJ1-1; no clear D. The CDR3 runs 14 residues. The germline V gene encodes CDR1 MNHEY and CDR2 SVGAGI. V gave up 0 bases and J gave up 12 bases, with 17 bases separating them. CDR3 sequence reads: CASSYSSNGKTTFF. CDR3 in DNA: TGTGCCAGCAGTTACTCGAGTAACGGGAAAACGACTTTCTTT.

The CDR3 here is CASSVSGRIDEQFF. In DNA, the CDR3 is TGTGCCAGCAGCGTTAGCGGGAGGATCGATGAGCAGTTCTTC. The chain employs TRBV9 and TRBJ2-1, with 10 bases fitting TRBD2. The CDR3 is 14 amino acids. V was clipped by 2 bases and J by 8 bases; unmatched bases: 4. Germline-derived CDR1 and CDR2 are SGDLS and YYNGEE.